Below are 26 T cell receptor beta chains sequenced from a single sample in a study of regulatory T cells in long-lasting Graves disease. Regarding time point: newly diagnosed GD, antithyroid drugs for less than 3 months. After RNA was extracted from PBMCs, the TCR library was made from it. Sequencing libraries for TCR beta were prepared with iRepertoire HTBI primers and Arm-PCR of CDR3 regions. Using its own MiXCR run on the multiplex PCR reads, TCRdb lists one record per CDR3 protein. The sample has about 540,000 distinct CDR3 sequences, roughly 12% seen once; the top ten hold roughly a tenth. The sample also formed part of further work on T cells in Graves' hyperthyroidism and ophthalmopathy.

Specimen: peripheral blood mononuclear cells (PBMCs), collected at new diagnosis, from a patient treated with antithyroid drugs. All receptors derive from a man aged 25 to 40 with Graves disease.

With respect to this clonotype: A much larger clone differs from this one at a single base, so this may be a read error. The chain links TRBV12-3 or TRBV12-4 to TRBJ2-2, with TRBD2 matching 8 bases. The CDR3 length is 17 residues. With V trimmed by 5 bases and J by 6 bases, 14 bases remained unmatched. The CDR3 bases are TGTGCCAGCAGTCGTCCCTGGGGCGGGAGGAGAGCCGGGGAGCTGTTTTTT. It codes for CASSRPWGGRRAGELFF.

This clonotype occurred many times. The CDR3 nucleotides are TGCAGTGCGCCCGGACAGGCCGCGCCCCTCCACTTT. This encodes CSAPGQAAPLHF. The gene calls are TRBV20-1 and TRBJ1-6; 7 bases match TRBD1. This CDR3 contains 12 residues. Unmatched junction bases numbered 9, after V lost 6 bases and J lost 13 bases. CDR1 and CDR2 (germline): DFQATT, SNEGSKA (reference sequence).

Only a few counts were recorded for this clonotype. The chain carries TRBV14 and TRBJ2-2; D is ambiguous. V lost 6 bases, J lost 0 bases, and 17 bases lay in between. This CDR3 is 17 amino acids long. Per germline, CDR1 SGHDN and CDR2 FVKESK. The CDR3 is CASSSPGRPANTGELFF. CDR3 in DNA: TGTGCCAGCAGTTCCCCGGGTCGCCCAGCGAACACCGGGGAGCTGTTTTTT.

The chain joins TRBV19 to TRBJ1-6, with 9 bases identical to TRBD1. The trim removed 6 bases at V and 8 bases at J, leaving 8 bases unmatched. Germline V lookup: CDR1 LNHDA, CDR2 SQIVND (reference sequence). This CDR3 is 15 amino acids long. The CDR3 reads CASRTGTGRDSPLHF. The CDR3 DNA follows: TGTGCCAGTAGAACCGGGACAGGGCGGGATTCACCCCTCCACTTT.

The sample holds many counts of this clonotype. CDR3 sequence: CAEQGPNEQFF. As DNA, the CDR3 is TGTGCTGAGCAAGGCCCTAATGAGCAGTTCTTC. J is TRBJ2-1 and V is TRBV12-5; no definite D call. Germline V gene lookup returns CDR1 LGHNT and CDR2 FRNRAP. V lost 11 bases to trimming and J lost 7 bases, with 12 bases between them. The length of the CDR3 is 11 residues.

The rearrangement links TRBV4-2 to TRBJ2-7; the D is unclear. CDR1 and CDR2 from the germline V gene are LGHNA and YNFKEQ. V lost 0 bases to trimming and J lost 0 bases, with 6 bases between them. This CDR3 has 14 residues. This CDR3 reads CASSQDSGSYEQYF. CDR3 DNA sequence: TGTGCCAGCAGCCAAGACTCGGGCTCCTACGAGCAGTACTTC.

This clonotype appeared a few times. The chain couples TRBV15 to TRBJ1-5; 9 nucleotides line up with TRBD1. V dropped 5 bases and J dropped 5; count of bases not matched to a gene: 7. The germline V gene has CDR1 LNHNV and CDR2 YYDKDF (reference sequence). The CDR3 has 15 residues. This chain's CDR3 is CATSDRGAGDQPQHF. The CDR3 DNA sequence: TGTGCCACCAGCGACAGGGGGGCAGGGGATCAGCCCCAGCATTTT.

This clonotype appeared many times. V usage is TRBV20-1 and J usage is TRBJ2-1; 10 nucleotides match TRBD2. The germline V gene encodes CDR1 DFQATT and CDR2 SNEGSKA (reference sequence). V lost 6 bases, J lost 7 bases, and 9 bases stayed unmatched. This CDR3 spans 14 amino acids. CDR3 sequence reads: CSAPQLAGRNEQFF. The DNA of the CDR3 is TGCAGTGCCCCCCAACTAGCGGGGAGAAATGAGCAGTTCTTC.

The table lists this clonotype with a few counts. The rearrangement joins TRBV20-1 to TRBJ2-1, with a possible D match to TRBD2 (6 bases). The CDR3 loop spans 12 amino acids. Germline loops: CDR1 DFQATT, CDR2 SNEGSKA (reference sequence). V dropped 3 bases and J dropped 6 bases, with 9 bases sitting between them. The CDR3 DNA sequence: TGCAGTGCTAGGGGACTGGGCAATGAGCAGTTCTTC. Its protein product is CSARGLGNEQFF.

The chain couples TRBV20-1 to TRBJ1-5; weak D call: TRBD1 (5 bases). The ends were cut back, 0 bases at V and 2 bases at J, with 11 bases in the middle. The CDR3 loop spans 15 amino acids. In germline, CDR1 is DFQATT, CDR2 SNEGSKA (reference sequence). Here the CDR3 reads CSARDRGLGNQPQHF. DNA for the CDR3: TGCAGTGCTAGAGATAGGGGTCTTGGCAATCAGCCCCAGCATTTT.

This clonotype was picked up many times. V usage is TRBV28 and J usage is TRBJ2-5; 11 positions match TRBD1. Germline V gene sequence: CDR1 MDHEN, CDR2 SYDVKM. The CDR3 extends over 15 amino acids. V lost 5 bases to trimming and J lost 4 bases; unmatched junction nucleotides: 6. CDR3 bases: TGTGCCAGCAGTCCCGCCGGGACAGGGGGAGAGACCCAGTACTTC. This sequence encodes CASSPAGTGGETQYF. Full variable domain (rest looked up from reference TRBV28 and TRBJ2-5): DVKVTQSSRYLVKRTGEKVFLECVQDMDHENMFWYRQDPGLGLRLIYFSYDVKMKEKGDIPEGYSVSREKKERFSLILESASTNQTSMYLCASSPAGTGGETQYFGPGTRLLVL.

Notes on this clonotype: With a much larger clone just one base away, this may be a read error. The V and J genes are TRBV7-2 and TRBJ2-1; 9 bases fit TRBD2. This CDR3 is built from 15 residues. CDR1 is SGHTA, CDR2 FQGNSA, per germline. V lost 4 bases to trimming and J lost 4 bases; unmatched junction nucleotides: 5. CDR3 loop: CASSSSSGAYNEQFF. CDR3 nucleotide sequence: TGTGCCAGCAGCTCATCTAGCGGGGCATACAATGAGCAGTTCTTC. Drawing the rest from reference TRBV7-2 and TRBJ2-1, the complete variable domain is GAGVSQSPSNKVTEKGKDVELRCDPISGHTALYWYRQSLGQGLEFLIYFQGNSAPDKSGLPSDRFSAERTGGSVSTLTIQRTQQEDSAVYLCASSSSSGAYNEQFFGPGTRLTVL.

This clonotype was recorded at least ten times. J is TRBJ2-3 and V is TRBV19; D tentatively reads TRBD1 or TRBD2 (5 bases each). The CDR3 contains 14 residues. V shed 8 bases and J shed 5 bases, with 17 bases lying between them. Germline CDR1 reads LNHDA; CDR2 reads SQIVND (reference sequence). The CDR3 loop is CASGKGPPRDTQYF. Written as DNA, the CDR3 is TGTGCCAGTGGTAAGGGACCCCCACGAGATACGCAGTATTTT.

This clonotype was picked up a small number of times. For the CDR3, the DNA is TGCGCCAGCAGCCAAGGTACTTCCGAGACCCAGTACTTC. It specifies CASSQGTSETQYF. The chain carries TRBV4-1 and TRBJ2-5; D remains ambiguous. Germline assignment: CDR1 MGHRA and CDR2 YSYEKL. Deletions cut 1 base from V and 5 bases from J, with 8 bases between. The CDR3 contains 13 residues.

This clonotype appeared a few times. The chain recombines TRBV7-9 with TRBJ1-5; D might be TRBD1 (5 bases). The CDR3 is 15 amino acids. V lost 1 base, J lost 6 bases, and 13 bases lay in between. Per the germline V gene, CDR1 is SEHNR and CDR2 is FQNEAQ (reference sequence). Written as DNA, the CDR3 is TGTGCCAGCAGCTTAGGGTCCGGGGGAGGTCAGCCCCAGCATTTT. Protein sequence: CASSLGSGGGQPQHF. The complete variable domain, with remaining parts taken from reference TRBV7-9 and TRBJ1-5, reads DTGVSQNPRHKITKRGQNVTFRCDPISEHNRLYWYRQTLGQGPEFLTYFQNEAQLEKSRLLSDRFSAERPKGSFSTLEIQRTEQGDSAMYLCASSLGSGGGQPQHFGDGTRLSIL.

This clonotype was seen repeatedly, ten times or more. V gene TRBV19 combines with J gene TRBJ1-1; no clear D. Germline V gives CDR1 LNHDA, CDR2 SQIVND (reference sequence). The CDR3 extends over 14 amino acids. The V gene lost 9 bases and the J gene lost 1 base, with 15 bases spanning the gap. The CDR3 bases are TGTGCCAGCAACGTACAGAGCACGAACACTGAAGCTTTCTTT. It codes for CASNVQSTNTEAFF.

This clonotype was recorded at least ten times. V usage is TRBV12-3 or TRBV12-4 and J usage is TRBJ2-7; 10 bases are shared with TRBD2. Trimming removed 4 bases from V and 6 bases from J; junction bases left unmatched: 6. This CDR3 has 14 residues. The CDR3 DNA reads as TGTGCCAGCAGTTGGTCTAGCGGGAGCGGCGAGCAGTACTTC. It encodes CASSWSSGSGEQYF.

In its sample, this clonotype was seen once. Given a much more abundant clone one base away, this may be a read error. The chain recombines TRBV6-2 or TRBV6-3 with TRBJ2-7; 8 bases agree with TRBD2. Germline assignment: CDR1 MNHEY and CDR2 SVGEGT. This CDR3 has 17 amino acids. V shed 7 bases, J shed 1 base, and the junction held 15 bases outside the gene matches. The CDR3 DNA reads as TGTGCCAGCAAAGTACACCCTAGCGGGTGGGGGTCCTACGAGCAGTACTTC. Translation: CASKVHPSGWGSYEQYF.

This clonotype was detected ten times or more. V is TRBV20-1 and J is TRBJ2-2; 10 nucleotides line up with TRBD2. The CDR3 has 17 residues. Trimming cost V 6 bases and J 2 bases; bases outside gene matches: 12. CDR1 and CDR2 from the germline V gene are DFQATT and SNEGSKA (reference sequence). CDR3 coding DNA: TGCAGTGCAAGGAAGTTTAGCGGGAGGATTAACACCGGGGAGCTGTTTTTT. Translated, it gives CSARKFSGRINTGELFF.

The chain carries TRBV29-1 and TRBJ1-1; D not certain. This CDR3 comprises 14 residues. CDR1 is SQVTM and CDR2 is ANQGSEA in the germline V gene. The ends were cut back, 4 bases at V and 4 bases at J, with 16 bases in the middle. The CDR3 region has the DNA TGCAGCGTTGGAAGGACGGAGGGCTTCACTGAAGCTTTCTTT. Translated: CSVGRTEGFTEAFF.

This clonotype turned up a few times. This chain connects TRBV19 to TRBJ2-1; D is unclear. Per germline, CDR1 LNHDA and CDR2 SQIVND (reference sequence). Deletions cut 3 bases from V and 3 bases from J, with 12 bases between. The CDR3 loop spans 15 amino acids. Here the CDR3 reads CASSIIPDIYNEQFF. The CDR3 nucleotides are TGTGCCAGTAGTATCATCCCAGACATCTACAATGAGCAGTTCTTC.

The sample holds many counts of this clonotype. This chain joins TRBV12-3 or TRBV12-4 and TRBJ2-1, with 7 bases identical to TRBD1. V was pared by 3 bases and J by 7 bases, with 9 bases of the junction left unmatched. CDR3 length: 15 residues. The CDR3 sequence is CASSFRDSWGNEQFF. In DNA form, the CDR3 reads TGTGCCAGCAGTTTCCGGGACAGCTGGGGGAATGAGCAGTTCTTC.

This clonotype was detected many times. The chain links TRBV5-5 to TRBJ1-1; D ambiguous. CDR1 is SGHKS, CDR2 YYEKEE, per germline (reference sequence). This CDR3 has 12 residues. V was clipped by 3 bases and J by 11 bases, with 14 bases between them. The CDR3 is CASSYPDQQAFF. The CDR3 DNA follows: TGTGCCAGCAGCTACCCCGATCAACAGGCTTTCTTT.

This clonotype was detected many times. The J gene is TRBJ1-6, the V gene TRBV27, with 9 bases identical to TRBD1. The germline gives CDR1 MNHEY, CDR2 SMNVEV (reference sequence). Trimming removed 7 bases from V and 7 bases from J; junction bases left unmatched: 8. CDR3 length equals 15 residues. Here the CDR3 DNA reads TGTGCCAGCAAACCGGGACAGGGTTGGAATTCACCCCTCCACTTT. It codes for CASKPGQGWNSPLHF.

This clonotype was seen at least ten times. The V call is TRBV12-5, the J call TRBJ2-7; 7 bases are a match to TRBD1. The trim removed 7 bases at V and 3 bases at J, leaving 6 bases unmatched. This CDR3 is 13 amino acids long. Germline CDR1 reads LGHNT; CDR2 reads FRNRAP. Here the CDR3 reads CASATTGFYEQYF. The DNA of the CDR3 is TGTGCTAGTGCTACGACAGGGTTCTACGAGCAGTACTTC.

This clonotype has a count of ten or more. The genes are TRBV7-2 and TRBJ2-7, with a tentative D call TRBD2 (6 bases). The length of the CDR3 is 16 residues. Germline lookup yields CDR1 SGHTA and CDR2 FQGNSA. The germline V and J ends were trimmed by 7 bases and 1 base, with 20 bases remaining between them. CDR3: CASTPGVWTNSYEQYF. In nucleotides, the CDR3 is TGTGCCAGCACCCCTGGGGTATGGACTAATTCCTACGAGCAGTACTTC.